These 31 T cell receptor beta chains came from one sample sequenced in a study of brain T cells in children with intractable seizures. Only in-frame clones appear in the TCRdb table, and some are missing; sequencing was by immunoSEQ multiplex PCR. The profile shows 300,000 to 400,000 clones, about 94% of them singletons. This sample's time point: blood from clinic visit 5 months post-surgery; TSC patient then seizure free. The material sequenced was peripheral blood, taken less than 6 months after surgery. The receptors were gathered from a boy younger than two with tuberous sclerosis and intractable seizures.

CDR3 in amino acids: CASSYRSNRYGYTF. CDR3 sequence (DNA): TGTGCCAGCAGTTACAGGTCTAACCGCTATGGCTACACCTTC. The V gene is TRBV6-5, the J gene TRBJ1-2, with no clear D. The CDR3 has 14 residues. Trimming removed 2 bases from V and 4 bases from J, with 11 bases in between. Germline-derived CDR1 and CDR2 are MNHEY and SVGAGI.

This clone has just a few counts. The chain is built from TRBV27 and TRBJ1-6, with a weak D call TRBD1 (6 bases). The CDR3 loop spans 13 amino acids. V lost 8 bases, J lost 9 bases, and 14 bases lay in between. From germline, CDR1 is MNHEY and CDR2 SMNVEV (reference sequence). CDR3 protein: CASGDRGGSPLHF. CDR3 sequence (DNA): TGTGCCAGCGGAGACAGAGGGGGTTCACCCCTCCACTTT.

For this clone: Other DNA sequences in the sample encode the same CDR3. This rearrangement joins TRBV2 to TRBJ2-1; D perhaps matches TRBD1 (6 bases). Between the trimmed V and J ends, which lost 2 bases and 0 bases, there was a span of 8 bases. The CDR3 contains 15 residues. Germline V gives CDR1 SNHLY, CDR2 FYNNEI. The CDR3 loop reads CASSEQGSSYNEQFF. DNA for the CDR3: TGTGCCAGCAGTGAACAGGGGAGCTCCTACAATGAGCAGTTCTTC.

The sample holds one count of this clone. The rearrangement joins TRBV2 to TRBJ2-3, with 7 bases identical to TRBD2. The germline gives CDR1 SNHLY, CDR2 FYNNEI. This CDR3 is 16 amino acids long. With 6 bases clipped from V and 2 bases from J, the junction kept 11 bases outside the gene matches. CDR3 nucleotide sequence: TGTGCCAGCAGGGCGACCTCTAGCGGCTTCACAGATACGCAGTATTTT. It translates to CASRATSSGFTDTQYF.

J is TRBJ1-2 and V is TRBV2; 9 bases fit TRBD1. Germline V gene data show CDR1 as SNHLY and CDR2 as FYNNEI. V trimming: 4 bases; J trimming: 6 bases; junction bases outside the gene matches: 9. The CDR3 runs 15 residues. CDR3 in DNA: TGTGCCAGCAGTGCACAGGGGGCGCATCGGAATGGCTACACCTTC. Amino acid sequence: CASSAQGAHRNGYTF.

The chain employs TRBV6-5 and TRBJ1-6, with TRBD1 identical over 7 bases. This CDR3 has 15 amino acids. The germline CDR1 and CDR2 sequences are MNHEY and SVGAGI. The junction had 11 bases not matched to a gene; V was cut back by 6 bases and J by 9 bases. CDR3 sequence (DNA): TGTGCCAGCAGGAGGGGACAGACGTTAATTTCACCCCTCCACTTT. It yields the protein CASRRGQTLISPLHF.

The count of this clone is one. The genes are TRBV7-6 and TRBJ2-6, with D possibly being TRBD2 (5 bases). V was shortened by 2 bases and J by 0 bases, with 14 bases between the two germline ends. The V gene's germline CDR1 is SGHVS and CDR2 FNYEAQ. CDR3 length equals 18 residues. CDR3 in amino acids: CASSLRRGSSSGANVLTF. In nucleotides, the CDR3 is TGTGCCAGCAGCTTAAGGAGAGGGTCCAGCTCTGGGGCCAACGTCCTGACTTTC.

This rearrangement joins TRBV7-9 to TRBJ2-7, with D possibly TRBD2 on 5 matching bases. This CDR3 comprises 14 residues. The V end lost 5 bases, the J end lost 3 bases, and 14 bases lay between the germline ends. From germline, CDR1 is SEHNR and CDR2 FQNEAQ (reference sequence). The CDR3 bases are TGTGCCAGCAGCCCGACTAAAGGGTTCTACGAGCAGTACTTC. This codes for CASSPTKGFYEQYF.

The chain links TRBV19 to TRBJ2-2; the D call may be TRBD1 or TRBD2 (6 bases each). With 9 bases removed from V and 1 base from J, the gap between germline ends came to 15 bases. The CDR3 sequence is 15 residues long. In germline, CDR1 is LNHDA, CDR2 SQIVND (reference sequence). In DNA form, the CDR3 reads TGTGCCAGCCATAAAGGGGGGAGGAACACCGGGGAGCTGTTTTTT. Translation gives CASHKGGRNTGELFF.

CDR3 nucleotide sequence: TGTGCCAGCACCACCAGTCCCAGTAAGGGCGAGCAGTACTTC. It encodes CASTTSPSKGEQYF. V gene TRBV6-5 combines with J gene TRBJ2-7, with D unclear. CDR1 and CDR2 (germline): MNHEY, SVGAGI. Trimming left V 7 bases short and J 6 bases short, with 19 bases between. This CDR3 region has 14 residues.

This clone was seen a few times. The chain employs TRBV5-1 and TRBJ1-1; maybe TRBD1 (5 bases). CDR3 length: 14 residues. Trimming took 4 bases from V and 6 from J, leaving 16 bases between them. Germline loops: CDR1 SGHRS, CDR2 YFSETQ. CDR3 sequence (DNA): TGCGCCAGCAGCCCGAGGAGAAAGGGACCTGAAGCTTTCTTT. Its translation is CASSPRRKGPEAFF.

Notes on this clone: The DNA is omitted, as the CDR3 cannot be located on it reliably, and the CDR3 follows TCRdb's listing. Additional DNA sequences in this sample encode the identical CDR3. The chain has TRBV28 and TRBJ2-7; the table's D gene call, TRBD2, was not cross checked with the DNA. Germline V gene sequence: CDR1 MDHEN, CDR2 SYDVKM. Both ends counted, the CDR3 spans 11 residues. The CDR3 protein is CASSSSYEQYF.

The J gene is TRBJ1-1, the V gene TRBV28; 7 nucleotides align to TRBD1. Germline V gives CDR1 MDHEN, CDR2 SYDVKM. This CDR3 spans 19 amino acids. The junction had 17 bases not matched to a gene; V was cut back by 0 bases and J by 4 bases. The CDR3, as DNA: TGTGCCAGCAGTTTATGGCGGGGTGTGGCGGGACAGTACCGCACTGAAGCTTTCTTT. It is translated as CASSLWRGVAGQYRTEAFF.

This chain connects TRBV11-3 to TRBJ2-2; the D gene could be TRBD1 or TRBD2 (5 bases each). Germline CDR1 is SGHNT and CDR2 is YENEEA. V lost 1 base and J lost 5, with 14 bases in between. CDR3 length: 16 amino acids. CDR3 sequence reads: CASSLGSGRRTGELFF. Written as DNA, the CDR3 is TGTGCCAGCAGCTTAGGTTCGGGGCGGCGGACCGGGGAGCTGTTTTTT.

This chain connects TRBV21-1 to TRBJ2-7; the table names TRBD1, a call not compared with the DNA. TRBV21-1 is a known pseudogene. The CDR3 has 18 amino acids. This CDR3 is CASSAPGDRGRWSYEQYF. CDR3 nucleotide sequence: TGTGCCAGCAGCGCCCCCGGGGACAGGGGGCGTTGGTCTTACGAGCAGTACTTC.

This sequence joins TRBV9 and TRBJ1-2; D unresolved. V lost 4 bases and J 2 bases, leaving 12 bases between the germline ends. The CDR3 sequence is 14 residues long. Germline CDR1 reads SGDLS; CDR2 reads YYNGEE. The chain's CDR3 is CASSPEGLNYGYTF. CDR3 nucleotide sequence: TGTGCCAGCAGCCCCGAGGGCCTCAACTATGGCTACACCTTC.

The chain carries TRBV24-1 and TRBJ1-2; 8 bases agree with TRBD1. From germline, CDR1 is KGHDR and CDR2 SFDVKD. Trimming cost V 4 bases and J 10 bases; bases outside gene matches: 4. CDR3 size: 12 residues. CDR3 in DNA: TGTGCCACCAGTGACCAGGACAGGGACTACACCTTC. This translates into CATSDQDRDYTF.

DNA of the CDR3: TGTGCCAGTAGTATATTCGGGGGACAAGAGTACGAGCAGTACTTC. It encodes CASSIFGGQEYEQYF. The chain recombines TRBV19 with TRBJ2-7, with D possibly being TRBD1 or TRBD2 (6 bases each). V lost 2 bases, J lost 4 bases, and 15 bases lay in between. CDR3 length equals 15 residues. Germline lookup yields CDR1 LNHDA and CDR2 SQIVND (reference sequence).

This clone turned up a few times. The chain is built from TRBV10-1 and TRBJ1-5, with 7 positions matching TRBD1. The CDR3 consists of 14 residues. V shed 3 bases and J 7 bases; nucleotides not matched to a gene: 6. Germline V gives CDR1 WNHNN, CDR2 SYGVQD (reference sequence). The CDR3 reads CASSETGERQPQHF. The DNA of the CDR3 is TGCGCCAGCAGTGAAACAGGGGAGAGGCAGCCCCAGCATTTT.

About this clone: Other DNA sequences in this specimen translate into the identical CDR3. V usage is TRBV29-1 and J usage is TRBJ1-2; D is ambiguous. Germline V lookup: CDR1 SQVTM, CDR2 ANQGSEA. Trimming removed 3 bases from V and 4 bases from J, with 6 bases in between. CDR3 length: 11 residues. CDR3 loop: CSVDSGYGYTF. DNA for the CDR3: TGCAGCGTTGACAGCGGCTATGGCTACACCTTC. Full variable domain (remainder filled in from reference TRBV29-1 and TRBJ1-2): SAVISQKPSRDICQRGTSLTIQCQVDSQVTMMFWYRQQPGQSLTLIATANQGSEATYESGFVIDKFPISRPNLTFSTLTVSNMSPEDSSIYLCSVDSGYGYTFGSGTRLTVV.

The chain couples TRBV30 to TRBJ1-6; 7 nucleotides line up with TRBD1. The CDR3 is 13 amino acids. J was trimmed by 7 bases and V by 4 bases; bases with no gene match: 4. Germline CDR1 reads GTSNPN; CDR2 reads SVGIG (reference sequence). Here the CDR3 reads CAWTGTENSPLHF. The CDR3 bases are TGTGCCTGGACCGGGACAGAAAATTCACCCCTCCACTTT.

This clone was detected only once. J is TRBJ1-5 and V is TRBV20-1, with D perhaps TRBD1 (5 bases). The CDR3 extends over 11 amino acids. Germline V gene sequence: CDR1 DFQATT, CDR2 SNEGSKA (reference sequence). In DNA form, the CDR3 reads TGCAGAGTGGGGGGAGATCAGCCCCAGCATTTT. Translation gives CRVGGDQPQHF.

V is TRBV12-3 or TRBV12-4 and J is TRBJ2-1; 8 nucleotides line up with TRBD1. This CDR3 spans 13 amino acids. V lost 4 bases and J lost 6; bases outside the gene matches: 2. This CDR3 is CASSSDRGNEQFF. CDR3 coding DNA: TGTGCCAGCAGTTCTGACAGGGGCAATGAGCAGTTCTTC.

This clone was detected only a few times. The DNA of the CDR3 is TGTGCCAGTAGTAGCCGACAGGGCTACGAGCAGTACTTC. This translates into CASSSRQGYEQYF. This chain links TRBV19 with TRBJ2-7; 7 nucleotides line up with TRBD1. This CDR3 comprises 13 residues. CDR1 and CDR2 (germline): LNHDA, SQIVND (reference sequence). J was trimmed by 3 bases and V by 4 bases; bases with no gene match: 3.

CDR3 sequence: CASSDRDGQPQHF. The CDR3 DNA is TGTGCCAGCAGTGACAGGGACGGTCAGCCCCAGCATTTT. This sequence joins TRBV27 and TRBJ1-5, with 7 bases lining up with TRBD1. The CDR3 sequence is 13 residues long. J lost 6 bases, V lost 5 bases, and 4 bases had no gene match. Germline CDR1 is MNHEY and CDR2 is SMNVEV (reference sequence).

The chain couples TRBV5-6 to TRBJ2-2, with 10 bases aligning to TRBD1. CDR3 length: 14 residues. CDR1 and CDR2 from the germline V gene are SGHDT and YYEEEE. V lost 7 bases and J lost 0; bases outside the gene matches: 0. CDR3 sequence reads: CASGQGANTGELFF. The CDR3 nucleotides read TGTGCCAGCGGACAGGGGGCGAACACCGGGGAGCTGTTTTTT.

The V and J genes are TRBV6-5 and TRBJ2-5; D unclear. The CDR3 loop spans 14 amino acids. The germline V gene encodes CDR1 MNHEY and CDR2 SVGAGI. V was clipped by 0 bases and J by 3 bases, with 8 bases between them. The chain's CDR3 is CASSYSNSKETQYF. For the CDR3, the DNA is TGTGCCAGCAGTTACTCGAACAGCAAAGAGACCCAGTACTTC.

The chain recombines TRBV24-1 with TRBJ2-7; 9 bases map to TRBD2. CDR3 size: 14 residues. Germline CDR1 and CDR2: KGHDR and SFDVKD. Trimming cost V 4 bases and J 5 bases; bases outside gene matches: 5. The CDR3 is CATSESGRRNEQYF. CDR3 in DNA: TGTGCCACCAGTGAAAGCGGGAGGAGGAACGAGCAGTACTTC.

The V gene is TRBV4-1, the J gene TRBJ2-5; 8 nucleotides line up with TRBD1. The J segment lost 5 bases and the V segment lost 0 bases, leaving 8 bases of the junction unmatched. CDR3 length: 16 amino acids. The germline V gene encodes CDR1 MGHRA and CDR2 YSYEKL. CDR3 amino acids: CASSQDLRSGGETQYF. The CDR3 nucleotides are TGCGCCAGCAGCCAAGATCTCCGTTCAGGGGGCGAGACCCAGTACTTC.

In regard to this clone: The CDR3 ends on some other residue instead of the conserved phenylalanine or tryptophan, so this is likely a read error. It is unclear where the CDR3 begins or ends on the DNA, so no DNA is shown, and the CDR3 is as TCRdb lists it. CDR3 in amino acids: CASRPLPPDG. The chain employs TRBV23-1 and TRBJ2-7; TRBD2, the table's D call, was not compared with the DNA. TRBV23-1 is an ORF; its function is uncertain. Inclusive of both ends, the CDR3 amounts to 10 amino acids.

This chain joins TRBV7-9 and TRBJ2-7, with 14 nucleotides matching TRBD2. The CDR3 covers 16 residues. The germline CDR1 and CDR2 sequences are SEHNR and FQNEAQ (reference sequence). After removal of 5 bases from V and 5 bases from J, the junction contained 8 bases not matched to a gene. CDR3 nucleotide sequence: TGTGCCAGCAGCACGGGACTAGCGGGAGTTAGCGACGAGCAGTACTTC. This translates into CASSTGLAGVSDEQYF.